This is a list of T cell receptor beta chains from one sample in a study of shared T cell receptors in the human thymus. Measured with immunoSEQ multiplex PCR; TCRdb has only the in-frame clones, and not every one. Seen here are hundreds of thousands of clones, 87% observed once, and the top ten hold about 0.0094%. These data also featured in a second study, about human thymus T cells.

Sequenced material: thymocytes. The receptors shown here come from a boy in the first two years of life with a congenital heart defect. CDR3s include the opening cysteine and the closing phenylalanine or tryptophan. Fields, in order: CDR3 length, J gene, clone size, D gene, V gene, CDR3 DNA, CDR3 protein. A D gene is named only where the DNA matches it firmly. Not every row has a clone size; where given, it reads once, few, many or a size class.

20 | TRBJ2-7 | . | TRBD2 | TRBV4-3 | TGCGCCAGCAGCCAAGATTCGGGACAGGGGACTAGCGGGACCCACCACGAGCAGTACTTC | CASSQDSGQGTSGTHHEQYF
18 | TRBJ1-2 | . | TRBD1 | TRBV7-2 | TGTGCCAGCAGCTTCACTCCACACCGGGACAGAATTAACTATGGCTACACCTTC | CASSFTPHRDRINYGYTF
17 | TRBJ2-3 | once | . | TRBV9 | TGTGCCAGCAGCTCATCACCGGGGCTAAGCGGGCCAGATACGCAGTATTTT | CASSSSPGLSGPDTQYF
20 | TRBJ2-4 | . | TRBD1 | TRBV4-2 | TGTGCCAGCAGCCAAGATATTCTAACAGGGGGCTTTTTAGCCAAAAACATTCAGTACTTC | CASSQDILTGGFLAKNIQYF
14 | TRBJ2-3 | . | TRBD2 | TRBV27 | TGTGCCAGCAGCCGACGCACGGGGGGGGATACGCAGTATTTT | CASSRRTGGDTQYF
15 | TRBJ1-2 | . | . | TRBV28 | TGTGCCAGCAGTTCTAAAGGGGAACTTAGCTATGGCTACACCTTC | CASSSKGELSYGYTF
13 | TRBJ2-7 | . | . | TRBV6-1 | TGTGCCAGCGAGTCTATCATCACCTACGAGCAGTACTTC | CASESIITYEQYF
15 | TRBJ2-3 | . | TRBD2 | TRBV25-1 | TGTGCCAGCAGTGAGGCTAGCGGGTGGGCAGATACGCAGTATTTT | CASSEASGWADTQYF
18 | TRBJ2-1 | . | TRBD2 | TRBV4-1 | TGCGCCAGCAGCCAAGAGGGTAGGATCGGGAGGGCCTACAATGAGCAGTTCTTC | CASSQEGRIGRAYNEQFF
15 | TRBJ2-5 | . | . | TRBV7-4 | TGTGCCAGCAGCTTACAGGGGAAGGCACAAGAGACCCAGTACTTC | CASSLQGKAQETQYF
15 | TRBJ1-1 | . | . | TRBV6-6 | TGTGCCAGCAGCCCCAGTAACAGGGTATCGGACAGAGCTTTCTTT | CASSPSNRVSDRAFF
16 | TRBJ1-1 | . | . | TRBV4-3 | TGCGCCAGCAGCCAAGATGCCGAGACAGCGAACACTGAAGCTTTCTTT | CASSQDAETANTEAFF
14 | TRBJ1-2 | . | TRBD1 | TRBV4-3 | TGCGCCAGCGGCCAAGGAAGGGGGCCGGAAGGCTACACCTTC | CASGQGRGPEGYTF
15 | TRBJ1-6 | . | TRBD1 | TRBV28 | TGTGCCACCAATACTGGACAGGGTTCTAATTCACCCCTCCACTTT | CATNTGQGSNSPLHF
16 | TRBJ2-1 | . | TRBD2 | TRBV29-1 | TGCAGCGCCTTCTTGACTAGCGGGAAAGGAAACAATGAGCAGTTCTTC | CSAFLTSGKGNNEQFF
13 | TRBJ2-7 | . | TRBD1 | TRBV27 | TGTGCCAGCAGGGGGGACAGATCCTACGAGCAGTACTTC | CASRGDRSYEQYF
15 | TRBJ2-1 | . | TRBD1 | TRBV11-3 | TGTGCCAGCAGCCTGTCGGCAGGGGGCATAAATGAGCAGTTCTTC | CASSLSAGGINEQFF
17 | TRBJ2-1 | . | TRBD2 | TRBV5-6 | TGTGCCAGCAGCTTAAGTAGCGGGAGGGCGCCCTACAATGAGCAGTTCTTC | CASSLSSGRAPYNEQFF
18 | TRBJ2-7 | . | TRBD2 | TRBV7-2 | TGTGCCAGCAGTCTTCCGGACAGCGCTAGCGGGGGCCGCTACGAGCAGTACTTC | CASSLPDSASGGRYEQYF
19 | TRBJ2-1 | . | . | TRBV11-2 | TGTGCCAGCAGCTTAGGGGGACACAAAGACCATTACTCCTACAATGAGCAGTTCTTC | CASSLGGHKDHYSYNEQFF
15 | TRBJ2-7 | . | TRBD2 | TRBV2 | TGTGCCAGCAGGTCCCTTAGCGGGGCTCCCTACGAGCAGTACTTC | CASRSLSGAPYEQYF
15 | TRBJ1-1 | . | . | TRBV9 | TGTGCCAGCAGCCTAAACTCAGGGGTTCAAACTGAAGCTTTCTTT | CASSLNSGVQTEAFF
16 | TRBJ2-7 | . | TRBD1 | TRBV10-3 | TGTGCCATCAGTGGGAGGTCGGGACAGATCTCCTACGAGCAGTACTTC | CAISGRSGQISYEQYF
14 | TRBJ1-5 | . | TRBD1 | TRBV30 | TGTGCCTGGGGGGGACAGGGGAGCAATCAGCCCCAGCATTTT | CAWGGQGSNQPQHF
12 | TRBJ2-1 | . | . | TRBV29-1 | TGCAGCGTTCCCTTCGCGTACAATGAGCAGTTCTTC | CSVPFAYNEQFF
14 | TRBJ1-5 | . | . | TRBV4-1 | TGCGCCAGCAGCTCACAGGGTGGCAATCAGCCCCAGCATTTT | CASSSQGGNQPQHF
16 | TRBJ1-3 | . | . | TRBV18 | TGTGCCAGCTCACCAACCGCCTCATTAGCTGGAAACACCATATATTTT | CASSPTASLAGNTIYF
14 | TRBJ1-1 | . | . | TRBV7-9 | TGTGCCAGCAGCCAGGACATAAAACCCACTGAAGCTTTCTTT | CASSQDIKPTEAFF
16 | TRBJ2-1 | . | TRBD2 | TRBV29-1 | TGCAGCGTTACCGTGAAGCGGGAGGTGACCTACAATGAGCAGTTCTTC | CSVTVKREVTYNEQFF
16 | TRBJ2-7 | . | . | TRBV4-2 | TGTGCCAGCAGCCAAGATCAATGGGGGACAAGCTACGAGCAGTACTTC | CASSQDQWGTSYEQYF
16 | TRBJ2-7 | . | . | TRBV10-3 | TGTGCCATCAGTGAGTCGATGGTGGCTAGTAACGGCGAGCAGTACTTC | CAISESMVASNGEQYF
14 | TRBJ2-5 | . | TRBD2 | TRBV25-1 | TGTGCCAGCAGTGCTACAGGTGGGGGGGGGACCCAGTACTTC | CASSATGGGGTQYF
19 | TRBJ1-4 | . | TRBD1 | TRBV5-1 | TGCGCCAGCAGCACCCCGGCCGGGACAGGGGGTATCACTAATGAAAAACTGTTTTTT | CASSTPAGTGGITNEKLFF
14 | TRBJ1-2 | . | TRBD1 | TRBV25-1 | TGTGCCAGCAGTGATCCCACAGGGGGATATGGCTACACCTTC | CASSDPTGGYGYTF
16 | TRBJ2-7 | . | TRBD1 | TRBV4-3 | TGCGCCAGCAGCCCTAAGGGGGCAGTGCGTACCTACGAGCAGTACTTC | CASSPKGAVRTYEQYF
17 | TRBJ2-3 | . | . | TRBV19 | TGTGCCAGTAGTATGGGTCCTGGGGGCAGCTTCACAGATACGCAGTATTTT | CASSMGPGGSFTDTQYF
15 | TRBJ1-6 | . | . | TRBV14 | TGTGCCAGCAGCCAAGGGGGGGACGTCAATTCACCCCTCCACTTT | CASSQGGDVNSPLHF
16 | TRBJ2-1 | once | TRBD1 | TRBV7-2 | TGTGCCAGCAGCTCCCCGGACAGGGCGTGGTGCAATGAGCAGTTCTTC | CASSSPDRAWCNEQFF
14 | TRBJ2-7 | . | . | TRBV27 | TGTGCCAGCAGTGCAGGGGAGGGTCCCTACGAGCAGTACTTC | CASSAGEGPYEQYF
15 | TRBJ2-3 | . | TRBD2 | TRBV28 | TGTGCCAGCAGTTCAACTAGCGGGGGCACAGATACGCAGTATTTT | CASSSTSGGTDTQYF
13 | TRBJ2-7 | once | TRBD2 | TRBV28 | TGTGCCACCACGGGACTAGCGGGACTGGAGCAGTACTTC | CATTGLAGLEQYF
15 | TRBJ2-7 | . | TRBD1 | TRBV7-2 | TGTGCCAGCAGTTGGGACAGTACGTTTCCCTACGAGCAGTACTTC | CASSWDSTFPYEQYF
15 | TRBJ2-7 | . | . | TRBV2 | TGTGCCAGCAGTCCCCACGAAGCGACTGCCTACGAGCAGTACTTC | CASSPHEATAYEQYF